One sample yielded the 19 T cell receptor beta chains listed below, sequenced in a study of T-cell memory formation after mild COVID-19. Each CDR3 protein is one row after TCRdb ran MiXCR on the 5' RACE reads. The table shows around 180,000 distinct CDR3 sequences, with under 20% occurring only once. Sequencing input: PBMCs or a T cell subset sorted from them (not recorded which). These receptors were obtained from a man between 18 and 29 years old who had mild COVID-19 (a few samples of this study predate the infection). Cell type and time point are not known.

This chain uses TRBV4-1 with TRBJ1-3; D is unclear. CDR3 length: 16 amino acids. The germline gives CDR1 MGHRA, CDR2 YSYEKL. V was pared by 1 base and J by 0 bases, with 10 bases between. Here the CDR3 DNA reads TGCGCCAGCAGCCAAGGTGCGCGGGGCTCTGGAAACACCATATATTTT. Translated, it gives CASSQGARGSGNTIYF.

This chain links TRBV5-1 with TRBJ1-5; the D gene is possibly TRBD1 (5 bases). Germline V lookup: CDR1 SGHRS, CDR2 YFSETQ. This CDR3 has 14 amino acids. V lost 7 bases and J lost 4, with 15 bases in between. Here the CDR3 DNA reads TGCGCCAGCGGGGGAACTGACGCAAATCAGCCCCAGCATTTT. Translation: CASGGTDANQPQHF.

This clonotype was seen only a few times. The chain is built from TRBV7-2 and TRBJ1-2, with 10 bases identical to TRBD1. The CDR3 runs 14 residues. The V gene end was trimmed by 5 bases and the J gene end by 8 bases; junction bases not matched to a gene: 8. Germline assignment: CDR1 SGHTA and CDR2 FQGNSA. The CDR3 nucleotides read TGTGCCAGCAGCATAAGACAGGGGGCGCCGGGCTACACCTTC. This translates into CASSIRQGAPGYTF.

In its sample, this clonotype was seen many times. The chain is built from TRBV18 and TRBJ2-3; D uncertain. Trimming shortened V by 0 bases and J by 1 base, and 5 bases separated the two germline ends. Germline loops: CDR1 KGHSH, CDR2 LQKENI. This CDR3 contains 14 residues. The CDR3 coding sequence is TGTGCCAGCTCACCACCTTCGGGCACAGATACGCAGTATTTT. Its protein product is CASSPPSGTDTQYF.

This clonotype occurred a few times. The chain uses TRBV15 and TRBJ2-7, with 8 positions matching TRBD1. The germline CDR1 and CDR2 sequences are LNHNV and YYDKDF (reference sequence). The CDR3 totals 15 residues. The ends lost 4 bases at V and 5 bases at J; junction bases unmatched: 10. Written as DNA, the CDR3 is TGTGCCACCAGCAAGCTTCAGGGGGCTGGGAACGAGCAGTACTTC. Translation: CATSKLQGAGNEQYF.

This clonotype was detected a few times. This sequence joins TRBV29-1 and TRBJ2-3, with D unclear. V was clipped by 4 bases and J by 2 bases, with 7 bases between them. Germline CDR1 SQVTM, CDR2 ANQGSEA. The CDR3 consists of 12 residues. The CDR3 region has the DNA TGCAGCGTTGTTCCTAACACAGATACGCAGTATTTT. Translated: CSVVPNTDTQYF.

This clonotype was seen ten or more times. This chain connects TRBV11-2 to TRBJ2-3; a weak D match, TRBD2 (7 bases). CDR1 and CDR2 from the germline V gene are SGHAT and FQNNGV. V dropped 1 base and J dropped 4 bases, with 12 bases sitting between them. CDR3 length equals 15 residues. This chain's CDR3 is CASSLVRGASDTQYF. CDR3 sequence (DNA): TGTGCCAGCAGCTTAGTCCGGGGGGCGTCAGATACGCAGTATTTT.

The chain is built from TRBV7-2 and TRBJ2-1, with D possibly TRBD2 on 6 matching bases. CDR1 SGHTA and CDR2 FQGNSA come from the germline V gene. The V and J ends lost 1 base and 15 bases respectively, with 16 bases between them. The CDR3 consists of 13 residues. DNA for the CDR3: TGTGCCAGCAGCTTAGAGGCCGGGGCGGGGACGTTCTTC. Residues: CASSLEAGAGTFF.

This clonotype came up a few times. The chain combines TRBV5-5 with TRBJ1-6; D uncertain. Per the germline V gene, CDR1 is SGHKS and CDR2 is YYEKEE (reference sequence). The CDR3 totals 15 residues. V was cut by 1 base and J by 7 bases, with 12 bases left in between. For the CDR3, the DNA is TGTGCCAGCAGCTTGATATCCAATAACAATTCACCCCTCCACTTT. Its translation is CASSLISNNNSPLHF.

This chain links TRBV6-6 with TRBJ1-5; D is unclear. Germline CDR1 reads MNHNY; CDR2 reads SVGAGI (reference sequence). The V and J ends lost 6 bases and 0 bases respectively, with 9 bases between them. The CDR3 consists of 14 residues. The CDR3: CASRESYSNQPQHF. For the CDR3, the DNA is TGTGCCAGCAGGGAAAGTTATAGCAATCAGCCCCAGCATTTT.

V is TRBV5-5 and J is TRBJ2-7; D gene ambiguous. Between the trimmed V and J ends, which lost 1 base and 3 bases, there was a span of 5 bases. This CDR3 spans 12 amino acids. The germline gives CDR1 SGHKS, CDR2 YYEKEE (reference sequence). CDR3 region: CASSLLYYEQYF. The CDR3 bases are TGTGCCAGCAGCTTGTTGTACTACGAGCAGTACTTC. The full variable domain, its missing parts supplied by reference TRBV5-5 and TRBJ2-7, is DAGVTQSPTHLIKTRGQQVTLRCSPISGHKSVSWYQQVLGQGPQFIFQYYEKEERGRGNFPDRFSARQFPNYSSELNVNALLLGDSALYLCASSLLYYEQYFGPGTRLTVT.

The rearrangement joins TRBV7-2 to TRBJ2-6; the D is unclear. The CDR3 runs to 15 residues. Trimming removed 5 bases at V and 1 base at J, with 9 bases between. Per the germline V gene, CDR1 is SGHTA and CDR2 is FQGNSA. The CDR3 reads CASSPLVSGANVLTF. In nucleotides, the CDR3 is TGTGCCAGCAGCCCTCTAGTATCTGGGGCCAACGTCCTGACTTTC. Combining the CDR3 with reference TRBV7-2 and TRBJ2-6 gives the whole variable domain GAGVSQSPSNKVTEKGKDVELRCDPISGHTALYWYRQSLGQGLEFLIYFQGNSAPDKSGLPSDRFSAERTGGSVSTLTIQRTQQEDSAVYLCASSPLVSGANVLTFGAGSRLTVL.

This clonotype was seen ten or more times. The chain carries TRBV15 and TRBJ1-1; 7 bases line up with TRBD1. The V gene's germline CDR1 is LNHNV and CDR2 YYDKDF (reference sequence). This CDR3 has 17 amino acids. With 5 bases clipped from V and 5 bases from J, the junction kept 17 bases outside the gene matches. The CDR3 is CATSSRRQGPILTEAFF. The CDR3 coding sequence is TGTGCCACCAGCTCCAGGAGACAGGGACCCATTCTTACTGAAGCTTTCTTT.

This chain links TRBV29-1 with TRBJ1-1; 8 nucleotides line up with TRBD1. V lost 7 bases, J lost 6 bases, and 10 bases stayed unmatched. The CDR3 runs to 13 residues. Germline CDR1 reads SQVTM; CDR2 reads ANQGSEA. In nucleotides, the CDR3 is TGCAGCGAGACAGGGGATAACTATTCTGAAGCTTTCTTT. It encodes CSETGDNYSEAFF.

The CDR3 nucleotides are TGTGCCAGCAGTGTCCGGGACAAAGGGGACTGGAGCTCCTACGAGCAGTACTTC. This gives the protein CASSVRDKGDWSSYEQYF. The chain joins TRBV25-1 to TRBJ2-7; perhaps D is TRBD1 or TRBD2 (6 bases each). V gave up 4 bases and J gave up 0 bases, with 22 bases separating them. The CDR3 consists of 18 residues. The germline V gene encodes CDR1 MGHDK and CDR2 SYGVNS.

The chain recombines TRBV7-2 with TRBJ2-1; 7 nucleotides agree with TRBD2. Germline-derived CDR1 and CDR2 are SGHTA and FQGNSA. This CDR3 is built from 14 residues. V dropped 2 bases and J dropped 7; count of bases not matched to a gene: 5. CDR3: CASSLRQGGNEQFF. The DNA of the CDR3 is TGTGCCAGCAGCTTAAGGCAGGGAGGGAATGAGCAGTTCTTC. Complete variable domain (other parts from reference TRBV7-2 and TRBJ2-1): GAGVSQSPSNKVTEKGKDVELRCDPISGHTALYWYRQSLGQGLEFLIYFQGNSAPDKSGLPSDRFSAERTGGSVSTLTIQRTQQEDSAVYLCASSLRQGGNEQFFGPGTRLTVL.

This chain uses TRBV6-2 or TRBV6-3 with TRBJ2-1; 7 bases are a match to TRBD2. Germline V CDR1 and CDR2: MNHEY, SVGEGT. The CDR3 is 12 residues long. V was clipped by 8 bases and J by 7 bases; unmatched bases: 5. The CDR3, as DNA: TGTGCCAGCGCAGTGGGGGGGAATGAGCAGTTCTTC. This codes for CASAVGGNEQFF.

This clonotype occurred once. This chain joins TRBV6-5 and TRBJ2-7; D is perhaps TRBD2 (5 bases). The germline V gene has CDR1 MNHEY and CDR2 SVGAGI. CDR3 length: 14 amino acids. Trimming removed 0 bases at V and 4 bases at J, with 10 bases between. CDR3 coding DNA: TGTGCCAGCAGTTACTCGGGCCGGAGGTACGAGCAGTACTTC. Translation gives CASSYSGRRYEQYF.

Here the CDR3 reads CASSPGLAGIYF. CDR3 DNA sequence: TGTGCCAGCAGCCCTGGACTAGCGGGGATATACTTC. The chain combines TRBV5-6 with TRBJ2-5, with 12 nucleotides matching TRBD2. CDR3 size: 12 residues. Germline lookup yields CDR1 SGHDT and CDR2 YYEEEE. Trimming at V came to 4 bases and at J to 14 bases, leaving 6 bases not matched to a gene.